Described below is a single T cell receptor (beta chain) sequence and its context. No antigen is known for it. PCR involved 60 Vbeta and 13 Jbeta primers. Generated by immunoSEQ multiplex PCR, the TCRdb table keeps only in-frame clones and is missing some. The repertoire consists of some 130,000 clones, with around 77% occurring once and the leading ten covering about 4.9%. Deletions cut 2 bases from V and 0 bases from J, with 11 bases between. The germline gives CDR1 MDHEN, CDR2 SYDVKM. The CDR3 runs to 16 residues. This specimen comes from a study of cytomegalovirus exposure and HLA in healthy donors. Study-wide background: One earlier analysis, a look at about 179 million T cells, found roughly 110 million unique TCR beta sequences. Findings and limits, study-wide: A previous analysis found most TCR beta V segments productive roughly 87% or roughly 30% of the time.

The TCR sequence derives from a man aged 30 to 45 in good health. The J gene is TRBJ1-3, the V gene TRBV28, with a tentative D call TRBD1 (6 bases). Material for sequencing was PBMCs. CDR3 nucleotide sequence: TGTGCCAGCAGTTTAAGGGGGTCCTACTCTGGAAACACCATATATTTT. As protein: CASSLRGSYSGNTIYF.